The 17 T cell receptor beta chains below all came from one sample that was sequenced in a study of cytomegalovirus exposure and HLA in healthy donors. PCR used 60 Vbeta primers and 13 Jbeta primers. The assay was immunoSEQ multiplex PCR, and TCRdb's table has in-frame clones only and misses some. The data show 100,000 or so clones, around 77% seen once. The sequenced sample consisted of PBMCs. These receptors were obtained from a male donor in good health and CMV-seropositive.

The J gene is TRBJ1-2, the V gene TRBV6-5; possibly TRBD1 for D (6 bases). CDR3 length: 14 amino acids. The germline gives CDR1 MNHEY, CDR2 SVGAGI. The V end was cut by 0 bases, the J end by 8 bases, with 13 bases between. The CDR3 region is CASSYSGGASGYTF. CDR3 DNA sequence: TGTGCCAGCAGTTACTCTGGGGGGGCGAGCGGCTACACCTTC.

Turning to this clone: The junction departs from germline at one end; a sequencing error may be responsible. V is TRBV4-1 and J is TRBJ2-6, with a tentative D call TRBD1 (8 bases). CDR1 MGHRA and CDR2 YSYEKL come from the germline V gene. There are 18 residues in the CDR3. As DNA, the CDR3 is TGCGCCAGCAGCCAAGGCGGCAGGGGGCGAAGCGGGGCCAACGGCCTGACTTTC. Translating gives CASSQGGRGRSGANGLTF.

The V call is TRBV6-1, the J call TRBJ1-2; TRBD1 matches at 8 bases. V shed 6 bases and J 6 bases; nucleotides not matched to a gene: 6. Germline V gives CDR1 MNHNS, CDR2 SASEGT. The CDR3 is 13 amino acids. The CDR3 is CASSATGGDGYTF. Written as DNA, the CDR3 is TGTGCCAGCAGCGCAACAGGGGGGGATGGCTACACCTTC.

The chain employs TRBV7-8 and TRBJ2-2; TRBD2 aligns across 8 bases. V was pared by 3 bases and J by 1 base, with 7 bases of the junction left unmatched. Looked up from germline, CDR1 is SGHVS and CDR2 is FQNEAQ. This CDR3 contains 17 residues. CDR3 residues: CASSFSGTGVNTGELFF. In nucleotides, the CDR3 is TGTGCCAGCAGCTTTAGCGGGACCGGGGTGAACACCGGGGAGCTGTTTTTT.

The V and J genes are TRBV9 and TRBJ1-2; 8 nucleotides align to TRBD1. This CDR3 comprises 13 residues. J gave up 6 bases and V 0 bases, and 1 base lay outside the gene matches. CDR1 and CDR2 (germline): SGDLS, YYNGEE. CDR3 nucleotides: TGTGCCAGCAGCGTAGCAGGGGGCCATGGCTACACCTTC. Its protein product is CASSVAGGHGYTF.

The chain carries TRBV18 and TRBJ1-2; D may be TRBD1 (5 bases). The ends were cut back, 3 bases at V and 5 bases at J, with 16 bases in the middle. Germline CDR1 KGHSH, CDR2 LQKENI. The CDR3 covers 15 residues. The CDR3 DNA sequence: TGTGCCAGCTCACCCCCCGGGGGGGGTCGGTATGGCTACACCTTC. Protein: CASSPPGGGRYGYTF. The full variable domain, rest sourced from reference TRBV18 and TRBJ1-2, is NAGVMQNPRHLVRRRGQEARLRCSPMKGHSHVYWYRQLPEEGLKFMVYLQKENIIDESGMPKERFSAEFPKEGPSILRIQQVVRGDSAAYFCASSPPGGGRYGYTFGSGTRLTVV.

The CDR3 DNA sequence: TGTGCCAGCAGTGGACAGGGTGGAAGGGAGCAGTACTTC. This codes for CASSGQGGREQYF. This chain uses TRBV6-5 with TRBJ2-7, with TRBD1 identical over 8 bases. This CDR3 comprises 13 residues. CDR1 and CDR2 from the germline V gene are MNHEY and SVGAGI. Trimming cost V 5 bases and J 7 bases; bases outside gene matches: 7.

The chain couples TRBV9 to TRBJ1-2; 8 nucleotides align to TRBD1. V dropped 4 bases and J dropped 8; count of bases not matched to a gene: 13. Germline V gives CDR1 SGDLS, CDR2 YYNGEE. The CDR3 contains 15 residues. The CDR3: CASSSRTGRYPGYTF. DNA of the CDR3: TGTGCCAGCAGCTCCCGGACAGGGCGCTATCCCGGCTACACCTTC.

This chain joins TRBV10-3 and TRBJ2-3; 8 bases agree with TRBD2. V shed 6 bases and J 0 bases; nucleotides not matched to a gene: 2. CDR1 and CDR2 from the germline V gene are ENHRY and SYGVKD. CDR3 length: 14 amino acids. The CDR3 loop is CAIRLAGSTDTQYF. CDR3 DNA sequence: TGTGCCATCAGATTAGCGGGAAGCACAGATACGCAGTATTTT.

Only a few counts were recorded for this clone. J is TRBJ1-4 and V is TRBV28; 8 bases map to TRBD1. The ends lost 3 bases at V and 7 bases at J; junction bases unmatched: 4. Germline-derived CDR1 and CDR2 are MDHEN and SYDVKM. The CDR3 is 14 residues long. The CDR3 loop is CASSFLDRAEKLFF. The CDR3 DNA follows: TGTGCCAGCAGTTTTCTGGACAGGGCTGAAAAACTGTTTTTT.

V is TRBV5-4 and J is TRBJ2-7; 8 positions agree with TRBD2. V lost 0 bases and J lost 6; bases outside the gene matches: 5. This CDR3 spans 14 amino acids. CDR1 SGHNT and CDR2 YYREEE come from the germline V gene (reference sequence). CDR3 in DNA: TGTGCCAGCAGCTTGGCCGGGAGGGTGGGCGAGCAGTACTTC. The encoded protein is CASSLAGRVGEQYF.

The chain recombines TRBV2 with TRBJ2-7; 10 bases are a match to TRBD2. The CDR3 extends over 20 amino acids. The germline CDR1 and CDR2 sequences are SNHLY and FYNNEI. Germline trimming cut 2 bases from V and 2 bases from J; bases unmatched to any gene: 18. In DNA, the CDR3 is TGTGCCAGCAGTGAACCTAAGTCCCGACTAGCGGGCCTCTACACCTACGAGCAGTACTTC. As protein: CASSEPKSRLAGLYTYEQYF. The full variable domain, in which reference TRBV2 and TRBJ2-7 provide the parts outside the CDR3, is EPEVTQTPSHQVTQMGQEVILRCVPISNHLYFYWYRQILGQKVEFLVSFYNNEISEKSEIFDDQFSVERPDGSNFTLKIRSTKLEDSAMYFCASSEPKSRLAGLYTYEQYFGPGTRLTVT.

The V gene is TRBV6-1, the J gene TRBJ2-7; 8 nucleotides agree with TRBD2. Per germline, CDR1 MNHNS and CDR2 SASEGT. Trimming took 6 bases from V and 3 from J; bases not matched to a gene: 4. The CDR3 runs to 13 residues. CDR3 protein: CASRSSGHYEQYF. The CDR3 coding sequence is TGTGCCAGCAGGTCTAGCGGGCACTACGAGCAGTACTTC.

This CDR3 reads CASSLVGEGSYNEQFF. CDR3 sequence (DNA): TGCGCCAGCAGCTTGGTTGGGGAGGGGTCCTACAATGAGCAGTTCTTC. The chain carries TRBV5-1 and TRBJ2-1; 7 nucleotides line up with TRBD2. Unmatched junction bases numbered 4, after V lost 0 bases and J lost 1 base. Germline V gives CDR1 SGHRS, CDR2 YFSETQ. The CDR3 sequence is 16 residues long.

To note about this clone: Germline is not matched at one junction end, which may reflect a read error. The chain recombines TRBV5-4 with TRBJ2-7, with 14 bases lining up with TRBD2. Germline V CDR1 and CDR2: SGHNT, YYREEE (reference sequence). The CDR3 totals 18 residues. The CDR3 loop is CASSQGTSGRGLSSEQYF. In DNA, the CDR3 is TGCGCCAGCAGCCAAGGGACTAGCGGGAGAGGTTTGTCGAGCGAGCAGTACTTC.

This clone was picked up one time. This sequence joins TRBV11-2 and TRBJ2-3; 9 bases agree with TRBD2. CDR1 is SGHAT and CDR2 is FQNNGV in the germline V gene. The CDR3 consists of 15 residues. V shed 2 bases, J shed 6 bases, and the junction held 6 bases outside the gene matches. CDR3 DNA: TGTGCCAGCAGCTTATTGGCGGGGGGGTTGGATACGCAGTATTTT. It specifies CASSLLAGGLDTQYF.

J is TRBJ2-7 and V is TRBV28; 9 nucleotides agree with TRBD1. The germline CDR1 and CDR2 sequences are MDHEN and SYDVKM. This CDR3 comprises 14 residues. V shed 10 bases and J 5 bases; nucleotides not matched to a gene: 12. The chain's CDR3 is CATRRTGEPHEQYF. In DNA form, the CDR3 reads TGTGCCACCCGGAGGACAGGGGAACCACACGAGCAGTACTTC.